This is a list of T cell receptor beta chains from one sample in a study of blood T cell repertoires in COVID-19. Assay: immunoSEQ multiplex PCR; the TCRdb copy retains only in-frame clones and omits some. Of around 63,000 clones detected, roughly 90% appear once; the ten largest clones hold about 1.2%. What was sequenced was peripheral blood. The receptors stem from a woman between 55 and 75 years old with acute or convalescent COVID-19. Both conserved end residues are part of each CDR3. The D gene is left open where the match is weak. Clone size is stated in some rows and not others, as once, few, many or a class when expanded.

v_gene	j_gene	d_gene	abundance	CDR3nt	CDR3aa
TRBV15	TRBJ1-1	NA	once	TGTGCCACCAGCAGACGTACAGGGAAAACTGAAGCTTTCTTT	CATSRRTGKTEAFF
TRBV7-9	TRBJ2-3	NA	NA	TGTGCCAGCCGGGGGACAGATACGCAGTATTTT	CASRGTDTQYF
TRBV30	TRBJ2-2	NA	NA	TGTGCCTGGAGTCCACGTAGGGGCGGGGAGCTGTTTTTT	CAWSPRRGGELFF
TRBV2	TRBJ2-3	NA	NA	TGTGCCAGCAGTATCCAGGGAACAGATACGCAGTATTTT	CASSIQGTDTQYF
TRBV30	TRBJ1-5	NA	NA	TGTGCCTGGAGTATGTTGACAAGCAATCAGCCCCAGCATTTT	CAWSMLTSNQPQHF
TRBV5-1	TRBJ1-1	TRBD1	NA	TGCGCCAGCAGCGGCGACAGGGGGCTTATTGACACTGAAGCTTTCTTT	CASSGDRGLIDTEAFF
TRBV29-1	TRBJ1-4	TRBD1	once	TGCAGCGTTGAGGACAGGGGCCGAGGGAGTAAACTGTTTTTT	CSVEDRGRGSKLFF
TRBV4-1	TRBJ2-1	TRBD2	NA	TGCGCCAGCAGCCAAGAAACAGCGGGGGGTATAAATGAGCAGTTCTTC	CASSQETAGGINEQFF
TRBV4-1	TRBJ1-3	NA	NA	TGCGCCAGCAGCCAGGGGGCGGCAAACACCATATATTTT	CASSQGAANTIYF
TRBV12-3/TRBV12-4	TRBJ1-2	NA	NA	TGTGCCAGCAGTTTCGGGTTTGGCTACACCTTC	CASSFGFGYTF
TRBV7-3	TRBJ2-3	TRBD2	NA	TGTGCCAGCAGCTTATCTGGACTAGCGGGAGCGGATACGCAGTATTTT	CASSLSGLAGADTQYF
TRBV4-3	TRBJ1-2	TRBD1	NA	TGCGCCAGCAGCCAACTTAGGGGGCTTGGCTACACCTTC	CASSQLRGLGYTF
TRBV7-9	TRBJ2-5	NA	NA	TGTGCCAGCAGCTTATCCAGGGCAGAGACCCAGTACTTC	CASSLSRAETQYF
TRBV6-2/TRBV6-3	TRBJ1-1	TRBD1	once	TGTGCCAGCACCCCTCCCGGGACAGGGGTAATTGCTTTCTTT	CASTPPGTGVIAFF
TRBV11-1	TRBJ2-2	NA	NA	TGTGCCAGCAGCTTAGAGTGGGCGCAGACCGGGGAGCTGTTTTTT	CASSLEWAQTGELFF
TRBV4-2	TRBJ2-3	NA	NA	TGTGCCAGCAGCCAAGATGGGGCTAGTCCAGATACGCAGTATTTT	CASSQDGASPDTQYF
TRBV11-2	TRBJ2-5	NA	NA	TGTGCCAGCAGCTCGCCAGACAGTTTCGGAGAGACCCAGTACTTC	CASSSPDSFGETQYF
TRBV5-4	TRBJ2-4	NA	NA	TGTGCCAGCAGCTTGGGGGGCGAACTAGCCAAAAACATTCAGTACTTC	CASSLGGELAKNIQYF
TRBV10-3	TRBJ2-3	TRBD1	NA	TGTGCCATCAGTGAGTCCCTGGACAGGGTCACAGATACGCAGTATTTT	CAISESLDRVTDTQYF
TRBV11-1	TRBJ1-3	NA	once	TGTGCCAGCAGCTTAGTGACAGCCTCTGGAAACACCATATATTTT	CASSLVTASGNTIYF
TRBV18	TRBJ1-3	NA	NA	TGTGCCAGCTCACCCGGGACATCGGGAAACACCATATATTTT	CASSPGTSGNTIYF
TRBV5-6	TRBJ2-5	NA	NA	TGTGCCAGCAGCGTGGGGCCCCAGGTGGAGACCCAGTACTTC	CASSVGPQVETQYF
TRBV7-9	TRBJ1-2	TRBD1	NA	TGTGCCAGCAGCTTGTGGACAGGCGAGGGGAATGGCTACACCTTC	CASSLWTGEGNGYTF